The 18 T cell receptor beta chains below come from one sample, sequenced in a study of cytomegalovirus exposure and HLA in healthy donors. Researchers ran the PCR with 60 Vbeta and 13 Jbeta primers. Libraries were prepared by immunoSEQ multiplex PCR; TCRdb keeps only in-frame clonotypes and omits some of them. The table records 130,000 to 150,000 clones, 80% of them present only once. Material: PBMCs. The receptors were gathered from a man in his forties or fifties in good health and CMV-seropositive.

The chain combines TRBV2 with TRBJ2-7; D is perhaps TRBD1 (5 bases). The V gene's germline CDR1 is SNHLY and CDR2 FYNNEI. The V gene lost 2 bases and the J gene lost 4 bases, with 18 bases spanning the gap. This CDR3 contains 16 residues. The CDR3 coding sequence is TGTGCCAGCAGTGAAATAGTCTTAGGGGTCCCTTACGAGCAGTACTTC. Protein: CASSEIVLGVPYEQYF. The variable domain in full, completed from reference TRBV2 and TRBJ2-7, reads EPEVTQTPSHQVTQMGQEVILRCVPISNHLYFYWYRQILGQKVEFLVSFYNNEISEKSEIFDDQFSVERPDGSNFTLKIRSTKLEDSAMYFCASSEIVLGVPYEQYFGPGTRLTVT.

J is TRBJ1-5 and V is TRBV4-3, with 7 bases fitting TRBD1. The V gene end was trimmed by 4 bases and the J gene end by 0 bases; junction bases not matched to a gene: 3. Looked up from germline, CDR1 is LGHNA and CDR2 is YSLEER. This CDR3 is 15 amino acids long. The CDR3 here is CASSLDRASNQPQHF. The CDR3 DNA sequence: TGCGCCAGCAGCCTAGACAGGGCTAGCAATCAGCCCCAGCATTTT.

The J gene is TRBJ1-1, the V gene TRBV11-1; tentatively, D is TRBD1 (6 bases). V was pared by 5 bases and J by 0 bases, with 13 bases between. The CDR3 contains 15 residues. Per the germline V gene, CDR1 is SGHAT and CDR2 is FQDESV (reference sequence). The CDR3 DNA follows: TGTGCCAGCAGCCCCCCAGGGGATTTGAACACTGAAGCTTTCTTT. As protein: CASSPPGDLNTEAFF.

V is TRBV27 and J is TRBJ2-7, with TRBD2 matching over 7 bases. Per germline, CDR1 MNHEY and CDR2 SMNVEV (reference sequence). The CDR3 totals 15 residues. V shed 3 bases, J shed 7 bases, and the junction held 12 bases outside the gene matches. DNA for the CDR3: TGTGCCAGCAGTTTTCTGGTGGGAGGGCCGGGAGAGCAGTACTTC. This gives the protein CASSFLVGGPGEQYF.

This rearrangement joins TRBV2 to TRBJ2-5; the D is unclear. CDR1 is SNHLY, CDR2 FYNNEI, per germline. Between the trimmed V and J ends, which lost 2 bases and 2 bases, there was a span of 6 bases. The CDR3 consists of 13 residues. CDR3 in DNA: TGTGCCAGCAGTGAACACGCGCAAGAGACCCAGTACTTC. Protein sequence: CASSEHAQETQYF. Based on the CDR3 plus reference TRBV2 and TRBJ2-5, the full variable domain is EPEVTQTPSHQVTQMGQEVILRCVPISNHLYFYWYRQILGQKVEFLVSFYNNEISEKSEIFDDQFSVERPDGSNFTLKIRSTKLEDSAMYFCASSEHAQETQYFGPGTRLLVL.

J is TRBJ1-2 and V is TRBV4-1, with D possibly being TRBD1 (5 bases). V was shortened by 4 bases and J by 0 bases, with 9 bases between the two germline ends. Germline CDR1 reads MGHRA; CDR2 reads YSYEKL. This CDR3 is 14 amino acids long. The CDR3 sequence: CASSLRGANYGYTF. DNA of the CDR3: TGCGCCAGCAGCCTACGGGGGGCTAACTATGGCTACACCTTC.

This chain links TRBV4-2 with TRBJ1-3; D not resolved. V lost 3 bases and J 4 bases, leaving 10 bases between the germline ends. Per the germline V gene, CDR1 is LGHNA and CDR2 is YNFKEQ. The CDR3 runs to 14 residues. The CDR3 is CASSQRTGGNTIYF. CDR3 nucleotide sequence: TGTGCCAGCAGCCAGAGGACTGGGGGAAACACCATATATTTT.

V is TRBV5-6 and J is TRBJ1-4; 7 bases are shared with TRBD1. V lost 4 bases and J lost 4; bases outside the gene matches: 7. CDR3 size: 15 residues. The germline V gene has CDR1 SGHDT and CDR2 YYEEEE. The CDR3 region is CASSGGTALNEKLFF. The DNA for the CDR3 is TGTGCCAGCAGCGGGGGGACAGCGCTTAATGAAAAACTGTTTTTT.

Here the CDR3 reads CASSLLGASGNTEAFF. The DNA for the CDR3 is TGTGCCAGCAGCTTGCTGGGGGCGTCTGGGAACACTGAAGCTTTCTTT. The J gene is TRBJ1-1, the V gene TRBV5-4; D may be TRBD1 (6 bases). The CDR3 covers 16 residues. Trimming pared 1 base from V and 1 base from J, leaving 14 bases between. Germline V gene data show CDR1 as SGHNT and CDR2 as YYREEE (reference sequence).

The chain is built from TRBV7-2 and TRBJ1-5, with a tentative D call TRBD1 (5 bases). Trimming stripped 1 base from V and 3 bases from J, with 16 bases between. This CDR3 comprises 17 residues. Germline V gene data show CDR1 as SGHTA and CDR2 as FQGNSA. CDR3 bases: TGTGCCAGCAGCTTAGGGGGGGTTGGCTATACCAATCAGCCCCAGCATTTT. It yields the protein CASSLGGVGYTNQPQHF.

The rearrangement joins TRBV2 to TRBJ1-4; maybe TRBD1 (5 bases). V was clipped by 6 bases and J by 5 bases, with 13 bases between them. Germline CDR1 and CDR2: SNHLY and FYNNEI. The CDR3 has 14 residues. The CDR3 sequence is CASSAGLINEKLFF. DNA for the CDR3: TGTGCCAGCAGCGCAGGGCTTATCAATGAAAAACTGTTTTTT. The full variable domain, its missing parts supplied by reference TRBV2 and TRBJ1-4, is EPEVTQTPSHQVTQMGQEVILRCVPISNHLYFYWYRQILGQKVEFLVSFYNNEISEKSEIFDDQFSVERPDGSNFTLKIRSTKLEDSAMYFCASSAGLINEKLFFGSGTQLSVL.

The gene calls are TRBV27 and TRBJ1-2, with 12 bases identical to TRBD1. Germline V gene lookup returns CDR1 MNHEY and CDR2 SMNVEV (reference sequence). The CDR3 is made up of 16 amino acids. Trimming at V came to 4 bases and at J to 8 bases, leaving 11 bases not matched to a gene. The CDR3 here is CASSSAPGQGARGYTF. The CDR3 bases are TGTGCCAGCAGTTCAGCGCCGGGACAGGGGGCGCGGGGCTACACCTTC.

This clone appeared a single time. The chain is built from TRBV6-6 and TRBJ1-1; D not resolved. Germline CDR1 MNHNY, CDR2 SVGAGI (reference sequence). Deletions cut 3 bases from V and 5 bases from J, with 10 bases between. The length of the CDR3 is 13 residues. The CDR3 nucleotides are TGTGCCAGCAGTTATCTCTCGGGGACTGAAGCTTTCTTT. Protein: CASSYLSGTEAFF.

V and J are TRBV4-3 and TRBJ1-1; D is undetermined. This CDR3 is built from 14 residues. V was pared by 1 base and J by 4 bases, with 10 bases between. CDR1 is LGHNA, CDR2 YSLEER, per germline. The CDR3 loop reads CASSQVLGVTEAFF. The DNA for the CDR3 is TGCGCCAGCAGCCAAGTTTTGGGAGTCACTGAAGCTTTCTTT.

This chain connects TRBV2 to TRBJ2-1; D ambiguous. V was clipped by 4 bases and J by 8 bases, with 9 bases between them. The CDR3 is 12 residues long. CDR1 and CDR2 (germline): SNHLY, FYNNEI. CDR3: CASSGAVDEQFF. The CDR3 DNA reads TGTGCCAGCAGTGGGGCTGTCGATGAGCAGTTCTTC.

The chain combines TRBV27 with TRBJ2-6, with TRBD1 matching 7 bases. The CDR3 length is 15 residues. CDR1 is MNHEY and CDR2 is SMNVEV in the germline V gene (reference sequence). The J segment lost 2 bases and the V segment lost 5 bases, leaving 3 bases of the junction unmatched. The CDR3 reads CASSPTGAGANVLTF. In DNA, the CDR3 is TGTGCCAGCAGTCCCACAGGGGCTGGGGCCAACGTCCTGACTTTC. The complete variable domain, with remaining parts taken from reference TRBV27 and TRBJ2-6, reads EAQVTQNPRYLITVTGKKLTVTCSQNMNHEYMSWYRQDPGLGLRQIYYSMNVEVTDKGDVPEGYKVSRKEKRNFPLILESPSPNQTSLYFCASSPTGAGANVLTFGAGSRLTVL.

This clone was found a few times. The chain has TRBV19 and TRBJ2-5; 7 nucleotides match TRBD1. With the DNA end fitting TRBJ2-7 better, the J assignment may be wrong. Per the germline V gene, CDR1 is LNHDA and CDR2 is SQIVND (reference sequence). The CDR3 runs to 15 residues. The CDR3 loop reads CASSIPRTGYYEQYF. The CDR3 DNA follows: TGTGCCAGTAGTATTCCCCGGACAGGATACTACGAGCAGTACTTC.

The chain links TRBV19 to TRBJ2-5; tentative D call: TRBD2 (7 bases). The CDR3 sequence is 16 residues long. V gave up 1 base and J gave up 2 bases, with 14 bases separating them. Germline CDR1 is LNHDA and CDR2 is SQIVND (reference sequence). CDR3 protein: CASSIGLGRGQETQYF. Here the CDR3 DNA reads TGTGCCAGTAGTATAGGGTTGGGGAGGGGGCAAGAGACCCAGTACTTC.